The 21 T cell receptor beta chains below all came from one sample that was sequenced in a study of blood T cell repertoires in COVID-19. Repertoires were generated with immunoSEQ multiplex PCR, while TCRdb's copy carries only in-frame clones and drops some. The data contain approximately 170,000 clones, around 85% of them singletons. Sequences were obtained from peripheral blood. These receptor sequences come from a woman at least 80 years old with COVID-19, enrolled during active disease.

This clone was counted ten times or more. CDR3 coding DNA: TGCGCCAGCAGCCAACGACTCCCCGGGACAGGGCAAGGCGAGCAGTACTTC. It encodes CASSQRLPGTGQGEQYF. The chain carries TRBV4-1 and TRBJ2-7; TRBD1 matches at 9 bases. Losses at the gene ends were 2 bases for V and 6 bases for J; bases not matched to a gene: 14. From germline, CDR1 is MGHRA and CDR2 YSYEKL. The CDR3 runs 17 residues.

The rearrangement links TRBV11-2 to TRBJ1-6; tentative D call: TRBD1 (6 bases). CDR1 SGHAT and CDR2 FQNNGV come from the germline V gene. The length of the CDR3 is 16 residues. V lost 5 bases and J lost 10, with 21 bases in between. This CDR3 is CASSRRGQPADSPLHF. CDR3 in DNA: TGTGCCAGCAGCCGCCGTGGACAGCCAGCCGACTCACCCCTCCACTTT.

The V call is TRBV7-8, the J call TRBJ1-2; 8 positions match TRBD1. This CDR3 region has 13 residues. Per germline, CDR1 SGHVS and CDR2 FQNEAQ. J lost 5 bases, V lost 5 bases, and 4 bases had no gene match. CDR3 residues: CASSAGQVYGYTF. In DNA, the CDR3 is TGTGCCAGCAGCGCGGGACAGGTTTATGGCTACACCTTC.

The rearrangement links TRBV5-1 to TRBJ1-4; D gene ambiguous. V lost 4 bases and J 0 bases, leaving 22 bases between the germline ends. The germline CDR1 and CDR2 sequences are SGHRS and YFSETQ. The CDR3 is 19 residues long. The CDR3 region has the DNA TGCGCCAGCAGCCCCTCAGCCGGGTTTCGGCGGGCAACTAATGAAAAACTGTTTTTT. It encodes CASSPSAGFRRATNEKLFF.

The V gene is TRBV19, the J gene TRBJ1-5; D uncertain. V was cut by 3 bases and J by 4 bases, with 7 bases left in between. The CDR3 has 13 amino acids. Per the germline V gene, CDR1 is LNHDA and CDR2 is SQIVND (reference sequence). In DNA, the CDR3 is TGTGCCAGTAGTATGTTCCCGAATCAGCCCCAGCATTTT. Translated, it gives CASSMFPNQPQHF.

The genes are TRBV19 and TRBJ1-6, with a weak D call TRBD1 (5 bases). The CDR3 loop spans 17 amino acids. Per the germline V gene, CDR1 is LNHDA and CDR2 is SQIVND (reference sequence). V was cut by 3 bases and J by 8 bases, with 20 bases left in between. CDR3 region: CASSIGAGNAVDSPLHF. The CDR3 DNA is TGTGCCAGTAGTATCGGTGCAGGGAATGCGGTCGATTCACCCCTCCACTTT.

The V call is TRBV7-2, the J call TRBJ1-3; 8 bases map to TRBD1. CDR3 size: 15 residues. CDR1 is SGHTA, CDR2 FQGNSA, per germline. V was clipped by 5 bases and J by 0 bases; unmatched bases: 3. CDR3 loop: CASSTGQASGNTIYF. Here the CDR3 DNA reads TGTGCCAGCAGCACGGGACAGGCCTCTGGAAACACCATATATTTT.

This clone was seen a handful of times. V and J are TRBV10-1 and TRBJ2-2; 9 nucleotides agree with TRBD2. The V and J ends lost 4 bases and 3 bases, in that order; junction bases with no gene match: 6. Germline CDR1 WNHNN, CDR2 SYGVQD (reference sequence). This CDR3 has 16 amino acids. The CDR3, as DNA: TGCGCCAGCAGTGGGGGGGGACTAGCCTACACCGGGGAGCTGTTTTTT. This codes for CASSGGGLAYTGELFF.

The chain links TRBV6-5 to TRBJ1-1, with D possibly being TRBD1 (5 bases). This CDR3 has 15 amino acids. Germline CDR1 is MNHEY and CDR2 is SVGAGI. Trimming stripped 5 bases from V and 1 base from J, with 14 bases between. Here the CDR3 reads CASSQTDRKNTEAFF. In DNA form, the CDR3 reads TGTGCCAGCAGTCAAACAGACAGAAAGAACACTGAAGCTTTCTTT.

The gene calls are TRBV5-5 and TRBJ2-7; 7 bases match TRBD1. The V gene end was trimmed by 3 bases and the J gene end by 2 bases; junction bases not matched to a gene: 5. The CDR3 covers 14 residues. From germline, CDR1 is SGHKS and CDR2 YYEKEE (reference sequence). In nucleotides, the CDR3 is TGTGCCAGCAGCTCCCGGGGACAGCCCTACGAGCAGTACTTC. Translation gives CASSSRGQPYEQYF.

CDR3 in amino acids: CASSLFPTTQGEQYF. The CDR3 bases are TGCGCCAGCAGCTTGTTTCCGACTACACAGGGCGAGCAGTACTTC. The chain joins TRBV5-1 to TRBJ2-7, with D possibly TRBD1 on 6 matching bases. CDR1 is SGHRS, CDR2 YFSETQ, per germline. V dropped 1 base and J dropped 6 bases, with 17 bases sitting between them. CDR3 length: 15 residues.

The chain combines TRBV11-2 with TRBJ1-2; possibly TRBD1 for D (6 bases). The V and J ends lost 2 bases and 1 base respectively, with 23 bases between them. The V gene's germline CDR1 is SGHAT and CDR2 FQNNGV. The CDR3 is 19 residues long. CDR3 nucleotides: TGTGCCAGCAGCTTACTTTCGGGGGGCCCTCGACGATATAACTATGGCTACACCTTC. This sequence encodes CASSLLSGGPRRYNYGYTF. The entire variable domain, with the rest obtained from reference TRBV11-2 and TRBJ1-2, is as follows: EAGVAQSPRYKIIEKRQSVAFWCNPISGHATLYWYQQILGQGPKLLIQFQNNGVVDDSQLPKDRFSAERLKGVDSTLKIQPAKLEDSAVYLCASSLLSGGPRRYNYGYTFGSGTRLTVV.

This clone appeared a single time. The chain has TRBV27 and TRBJ2-2; 12 bases line up with TRBD2. Trimming cost V 6 bases and J 7 bases; bases outside gene matches: 15. From germline, CDR1 is MNHEY and CDR2 SMNVEV (reference sequence). The CDR3 loop spans 18 amino acids. Here the CDR3 reads CASRRFSSGREKVGELFF. The CDR3 DNA follows: TGTGCCAGCAGACGATTCTCTAGCGGGAGGGAAAAGGTCGGGGAGCTGTTTTTT.

The genes are TRBV5-6 and TRBJ2-1, with D possibly matching TRBD2 (6 bases). The V end was cut by 1 base, the J end by 8 bases, with 19 bases between. CDR3 size: 16 residues. The germline V gene encodes CDR1 SGHDT and CDR2 YYEEEE. The CDR3 sequence: CASSLLRDFLGYEQFF. The CDR3 DNA is TGTGCCAGCAGCTTGCTCCGGGACTTCCTGGGATATGAGCAGTTCTTC.

This chain uses TRBV6-6 with TRBJ1-3; 7 nucleotides line up with TRBD1. V dropped 6 bases and J dropped 7; count of bases not matched to a gene: 12. The germline V gene encodes CDR1 MNHNY and CDR2 SVGAGI (reference sequence). This CDR3 has 15 residues. For the CDR3, the DNA is TGTGCCAGCAGCCCTACCACGACAGGGAGGAACACCATATATTTT. Its protein is CASSPTTTGRNTIYF.

V and J are TRBV13 and TRBJ1-1, with a possible D match to TRBD1 (5 bases). The CDR3 has 13 residues. Per germline, CDR1 PRHDT and CDR2 FYEKMQ (reference sequence). Trimming took off 5 bases at V and 0 bases at J, with 7 bases between the two ends. CDR3 amino acids: CASSRRVNTEAFF. Here the CDR3 DNA reads TGTGCCAGCAGCCGCAGGGTGAACACTGAAGCTTTCTTT.

A note on this clone: An end of the junction differs from the germline gene, which may be a read error. V gene TRBV7-7 combines with J gene TRBJ1-5; 7 bases agree with TRBD1. Germline CDR1 is SSHAT and CDR2 is FNYEAQ (reference sequence). This CDR3 contains 13 residues. This CDR3 is CASSIDRDQPQHF. Here the CDR3 DNA reads TGTGCTAGCAGCATAGACAGGGACCAGCCCCAGCATTTT.

The chain carries TRBV5-1 and TRBJ1-1, with D possibly TRBD1 on 6 matching bases. This CDR3 has 14 residues. V lost 4 bases and J lost 1, with 11 bases in between. Germline lookup yields CDR1 SGHRS and CDR2 YFSETQ. The CDR3 DNA sequence: TGCGCCAGCAGCGTAGGACAGAGGAACACTGAAGCTTTCTTT. Protein sequence: CASSVGQRNTEAFF.

The V and J genes are TRBV5-1 and TRBJ1-2; D gene unclear. CDR1 and CDR2 (germline): SGHRS, YFSETQ. The length of the CDR3 is 14 residues. Between the trimmed V and J ends, which lost 6 bases and 6 bases, there was a span of 18 bases. The CDR3: CASTTAEVSDGYTF. In DNA form, the CDR3 reads TGCGCCAGCACCACCGCCGAGGTGTCCGATGGCTACACCTTC.

The rearrangement links TRBV10-3 to TRBJ2-2; 7 bases match TRBD2. Germline CDR1 reads ENHRY; CDR2 reads SYGVKD. V was clipped by 6 bases and J by 3 bases; unmatched bases: 10. The CDR3 sequence is 16 residues long. The CDR3 loop reads CAISREAGLDTGELFF. For the CDR3, the DNA is TGTGCCATCAGCAGGGAAGCGGGACTTGACACCGGGGAGCTGTTTTTT.

J is TRBJ2-3 and V is TRBV5-1, with unresolved D. V was shortened by 7 bases and J by 0 bases, with 12 bases between the two germline ends. Germline CDR1 SGHRS, CDR2 YFSETQ. CDR3 length: 14 residues. CDR3 in DNA: TGCGCCAGCGCCGAACAGCCAAGCACAGATACGCAGTATTTT. Residues: CASAEQPSTDTQYF. Using reference TRBV5-1 and TRBJ2-3 for the parts outside the CDR3, the full variable domain is KAGVTQTPRYLIKTRGQQVTLSCSPISGHRSVSWYQQTPGQGLQFLFEYFSETQRNKGNFPGRFSGRQFSNSRSEMNVSTLELGDSALYLCASAEQPSTDTQYFGPGTRLTVL.